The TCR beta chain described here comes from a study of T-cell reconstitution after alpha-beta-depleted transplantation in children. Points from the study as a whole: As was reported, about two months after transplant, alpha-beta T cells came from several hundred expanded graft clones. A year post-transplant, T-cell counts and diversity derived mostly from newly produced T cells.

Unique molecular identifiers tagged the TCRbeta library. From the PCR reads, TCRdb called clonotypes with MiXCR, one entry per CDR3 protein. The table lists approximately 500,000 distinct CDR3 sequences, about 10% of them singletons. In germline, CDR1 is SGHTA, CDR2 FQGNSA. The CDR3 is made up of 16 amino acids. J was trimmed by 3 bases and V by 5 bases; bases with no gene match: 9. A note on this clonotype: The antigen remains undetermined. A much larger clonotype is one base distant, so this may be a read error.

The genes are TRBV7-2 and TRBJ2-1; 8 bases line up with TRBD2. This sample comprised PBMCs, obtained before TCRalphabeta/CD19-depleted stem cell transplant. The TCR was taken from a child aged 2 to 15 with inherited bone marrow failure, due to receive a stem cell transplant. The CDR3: CASSQKRGSCYNEQFF. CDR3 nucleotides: TGTGCCAGCAGCCAGAAGCGGGGGAGCTGCTACAATGAGCAGTTCTTC.